The clone carrying this T cell receptor beta chain was picked up one time. Its antigen remains unknown. A second PCR, run for roughly 7 to 11 cycles, used a sample-barcoded 5' primer plus a J-beta primer mix. TCRdb called the 5' RACE reads again in MiXCR, with one record for every CDR3 protein. The sample has 600,000 to 850,000 distinct CDR3 sequences; around 46% are singletons. Isolation recovered at least 7 million PBMCs from every sample. This specimen belongs to a study of blood T cells in healthy people across ages. Study at large: Capturing about one barcoded beta molecule per two T cells was achieved by template switching.

Study observations and caveats: Naive T cell percentage by flow cytometry tracked strongly with beta diversity. It was not known whether donors were CMV positive (a possible confounder of expanded clonotype changes).

There are 15 residues in the CDR3. Germline-derived CDR1 and CDR2 are PRHDT and FYEKMQ (reference sequence). The V end was cut by 3 bases, the J end by 6 bases, with 17 bases between. Specimen: blood. The source is a woman aged 55-69 years in good health. The chain employs TRBV13 and TRBJ1-2; D is unclear. The chain's CDR3 is CASSFLGEARHGYTF. The CDR3 region has the DNA TGTGCCAGCAGCTTTCTTGGCGAAGCTCGCCATGGCTACACCTTC.